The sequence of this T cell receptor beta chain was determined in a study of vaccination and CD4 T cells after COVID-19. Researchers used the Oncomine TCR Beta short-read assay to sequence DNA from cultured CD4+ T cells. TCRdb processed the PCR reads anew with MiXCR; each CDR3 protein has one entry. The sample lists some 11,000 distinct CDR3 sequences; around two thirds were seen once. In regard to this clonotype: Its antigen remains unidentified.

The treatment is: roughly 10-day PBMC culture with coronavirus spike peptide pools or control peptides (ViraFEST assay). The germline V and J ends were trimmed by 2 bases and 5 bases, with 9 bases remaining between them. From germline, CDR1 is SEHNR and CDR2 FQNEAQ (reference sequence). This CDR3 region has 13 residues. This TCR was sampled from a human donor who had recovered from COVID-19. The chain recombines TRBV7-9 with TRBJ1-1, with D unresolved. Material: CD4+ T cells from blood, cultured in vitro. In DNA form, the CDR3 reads TGTGCCAGCAGCTTAAACTCCCCAACTGAAGCTTTCTTT. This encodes CASSLNSPTEAFF.